This T cell receptor (beta chain) comes out of a study of OX40 agonist ivuxolimab in advanced cancers. Study-level background: Participants, approximately 83% male, averaged approximately 65 years of age, ranging from 23 to 79.

This CDR3 region has 15 residues. Germline assignment: CDR1 SGHAT and CDR2 FQNNGV. Trimming cost V 0 bases and J 2 bases, with 10 bases left between them. Study-level points and caveats: At 0.1 to 3.0 mg/kg, clonal expansion of CD4+ and CD8+ blood T cells had occurred by week 6. Among T cells, CD8+ cells averaged more expanded clones than CD4+ cells.

About this clone itself: Its antigen is currently unknown.

Autoimmune disease history or systemic immunosuppression meant exclusion. Assay used: immunoSEQ multiplex PCR; TCRdb lists only in-frame clones, some missing. The sample holds over 25,000 clones, roughly 80% seen once. The specimen was CD4+ or CD8+ T cells sorted from blood, collected in a trial of the OX40 agonist ivuxolimab. This sequence was found in an adult with an advanced solid tumor such as melanoma, head and neck, liver or kidney cancer. This rearrangement joins TRBV11-2 to TRBJ2-5; weak D call: TRBD1 (6 bases). CDR3 sequence reads: CASSLEWGLQETQYF. The CDR3 coding sequence is TGTGCCAGCAGCTTAGAATGGGGGCTGCAAGAGACCCAGTACTTC. The entire variable domain, with the rest obtained from reference TRBV11-2 and TRBJ2-5, is as follows: EAGVAQSPRYKIIEKRQSVAFWCNPISGHATLYWYQQILGQGPKLLIQFQNNGVVDDSQLPKDRFSAERLKGVDSTLKIQPAKLEDSAVYLCASSLEWGLQETQYFGPGTRLLVL.